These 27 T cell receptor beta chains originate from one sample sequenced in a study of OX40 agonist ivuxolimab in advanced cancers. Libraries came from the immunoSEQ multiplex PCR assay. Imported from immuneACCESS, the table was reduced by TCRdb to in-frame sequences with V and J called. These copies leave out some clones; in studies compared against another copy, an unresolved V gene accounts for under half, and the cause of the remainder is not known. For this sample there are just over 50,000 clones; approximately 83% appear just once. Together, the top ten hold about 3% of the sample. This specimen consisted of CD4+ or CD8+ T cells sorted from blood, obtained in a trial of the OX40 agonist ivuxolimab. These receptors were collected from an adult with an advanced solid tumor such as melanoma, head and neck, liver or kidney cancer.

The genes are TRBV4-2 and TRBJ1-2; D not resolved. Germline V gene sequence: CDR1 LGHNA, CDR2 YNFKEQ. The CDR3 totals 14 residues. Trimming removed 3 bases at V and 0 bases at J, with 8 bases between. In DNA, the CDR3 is TGTGCCAGCAGCCAGGGCCATGCTAACTATGGCTACACCTTC. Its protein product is CASSQGHANYGYTF.

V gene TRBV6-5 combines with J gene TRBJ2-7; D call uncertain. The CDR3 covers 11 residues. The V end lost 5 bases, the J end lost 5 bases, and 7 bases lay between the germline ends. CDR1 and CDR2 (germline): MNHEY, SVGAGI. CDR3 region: CASSPLDEQYF. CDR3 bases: TGTGCCAGCAGTCCCCTGGACGAGCAGTACTTC.

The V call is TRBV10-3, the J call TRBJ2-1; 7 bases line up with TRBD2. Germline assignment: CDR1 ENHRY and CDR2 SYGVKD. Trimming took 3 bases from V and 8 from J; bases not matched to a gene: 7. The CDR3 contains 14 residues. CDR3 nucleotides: TGTGCCATCAGTGAATCTGGACTAGTCCATGAGCAGTTCTTC. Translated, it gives CAISESGLVHEQFF.

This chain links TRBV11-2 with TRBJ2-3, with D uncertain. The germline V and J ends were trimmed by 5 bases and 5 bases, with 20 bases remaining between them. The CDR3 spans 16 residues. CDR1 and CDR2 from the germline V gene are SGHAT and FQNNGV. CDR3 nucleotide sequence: TGTGCCAGCAGCCCCCGGTGGGGTAATTCTCTAGATACGCAGTATTTT. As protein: CASSPRWGNSLDTQYF.

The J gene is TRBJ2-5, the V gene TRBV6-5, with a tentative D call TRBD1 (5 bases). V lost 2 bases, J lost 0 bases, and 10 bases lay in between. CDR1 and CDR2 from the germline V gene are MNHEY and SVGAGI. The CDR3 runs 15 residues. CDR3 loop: CASSYRGHNQETQYF. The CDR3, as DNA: TGTGCCAGCAGTTACCGAGGACACAACCAAGAGACCCAGTACTTC.

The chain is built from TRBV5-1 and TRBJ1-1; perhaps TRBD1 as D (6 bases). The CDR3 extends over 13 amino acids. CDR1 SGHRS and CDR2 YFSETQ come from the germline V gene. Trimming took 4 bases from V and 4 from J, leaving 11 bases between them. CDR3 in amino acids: CASSLRGGTEAFF. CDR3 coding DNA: TGCGCCAGCAGCCTCAGGGGTGGCACTGAAGCTTTCTTT.

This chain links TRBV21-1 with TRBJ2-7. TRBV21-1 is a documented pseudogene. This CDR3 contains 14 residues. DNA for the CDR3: TGTGCCAGCACCATTTCGGGGGCTCAGAACGAGCAGTACTTC. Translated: CASTISGAQNEQYF.

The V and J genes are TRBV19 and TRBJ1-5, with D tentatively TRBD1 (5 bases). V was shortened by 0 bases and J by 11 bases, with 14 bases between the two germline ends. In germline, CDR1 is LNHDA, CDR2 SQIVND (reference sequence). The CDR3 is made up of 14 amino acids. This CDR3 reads CASSIDLGLGAQHF. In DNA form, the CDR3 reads TGTGCCAGTAGTATAGATTTAGGGCTGGGGGCCCAGCATTTT.

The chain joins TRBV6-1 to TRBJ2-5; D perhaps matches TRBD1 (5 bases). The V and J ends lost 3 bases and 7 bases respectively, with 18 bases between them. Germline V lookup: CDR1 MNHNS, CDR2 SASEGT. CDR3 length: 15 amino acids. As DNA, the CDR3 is TGTGCCAGCAGTGAGAGGAGCCCCCAGGGCGGGACCCAGTACTTC. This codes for CASSERSPQGGTQYF.

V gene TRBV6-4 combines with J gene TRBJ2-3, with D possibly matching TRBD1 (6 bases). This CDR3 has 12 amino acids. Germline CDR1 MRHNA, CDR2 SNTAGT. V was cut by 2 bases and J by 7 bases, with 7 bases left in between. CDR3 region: CASSDQGNTQYF. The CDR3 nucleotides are TGTGCCAGCAGTGACCAGGGGAATACGCAGTATTTT.

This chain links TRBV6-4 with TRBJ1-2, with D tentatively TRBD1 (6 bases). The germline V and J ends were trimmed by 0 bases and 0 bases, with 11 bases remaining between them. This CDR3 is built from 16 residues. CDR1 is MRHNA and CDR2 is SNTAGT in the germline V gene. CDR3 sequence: CASSDSPGGANYGYTF. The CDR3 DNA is TGTGCCAGCAGTGACTCCCCGGGGGGCGCTAACTATGGCTACACCTTC.

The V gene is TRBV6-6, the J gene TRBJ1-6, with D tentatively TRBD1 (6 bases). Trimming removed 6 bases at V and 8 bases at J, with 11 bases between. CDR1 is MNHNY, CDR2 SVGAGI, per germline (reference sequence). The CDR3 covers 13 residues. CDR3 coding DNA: TGTGCCAGCAGGATAGAGGGGGATTCACCCCTCCACTTT. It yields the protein CASRIEGDSPLHF.

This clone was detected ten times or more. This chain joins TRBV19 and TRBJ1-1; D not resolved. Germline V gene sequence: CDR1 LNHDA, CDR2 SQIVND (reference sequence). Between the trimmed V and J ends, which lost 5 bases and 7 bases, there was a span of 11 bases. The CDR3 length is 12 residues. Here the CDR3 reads CASSFGGIEAFF. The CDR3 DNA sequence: TGTGCCAGTAGTTTCGGAGGGATTGAAGCTTTCTTT.

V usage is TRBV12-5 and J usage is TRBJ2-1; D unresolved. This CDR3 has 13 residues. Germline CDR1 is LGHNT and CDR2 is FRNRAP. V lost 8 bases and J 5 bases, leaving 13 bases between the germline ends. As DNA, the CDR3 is TGTGCTAGTACAACCTTGGCCAACAATGAGCAGTTCTTC. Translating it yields CASTTLANNEQFF.

DNA of the CDR3: TGTGCCAGCAGCTCGTACCAAGAGACCCAGTACTTC. As protein: CASSSYQETQYF. The gene calls are TRBV5-5 and TRBJ2-5; D gene uncertain. Germline CDR1 reads SGHKS; CDR2 reads YYEKEE (reference sequence). Trimming took off 3 bases at V and 0 bases at J, with 3 bases between the two ends. The CDR3 spans 12 residues.

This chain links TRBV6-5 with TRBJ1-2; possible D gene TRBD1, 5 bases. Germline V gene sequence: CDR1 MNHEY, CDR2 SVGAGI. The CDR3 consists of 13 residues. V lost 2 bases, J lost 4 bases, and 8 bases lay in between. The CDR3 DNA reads TGTGCCAGCAGTTACGGGGGACTCTATGGCTACACCTTC. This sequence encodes CASSYGGLYGYTF.

This CDR3 is CATSRGGAYNEKLFF. In DNA, the CDR3 is TGTGCCACCAGCAGAGGTGGGGCCTATAATGAAAAACTGTTTTTT. V usage is TRBV15 and J usage is TRBJ1-4; TRBD1 might be the D (5 bases). The CDR3 has 15 amino acids. Germline lookup yields CDR1 LNHNV and CDR2 YYDKDF (reference sequence). Trimming stripped 1 base from V and 4 bases from J, with 10 bases between.

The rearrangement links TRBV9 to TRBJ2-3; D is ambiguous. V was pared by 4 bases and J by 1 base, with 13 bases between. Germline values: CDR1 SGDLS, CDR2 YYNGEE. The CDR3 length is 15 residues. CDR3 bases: TGTGCCAGCAGCTTCTGGGGATCCCGCACAGATACGCAGTATTTT. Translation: CASSFWGSRTDTQYF.

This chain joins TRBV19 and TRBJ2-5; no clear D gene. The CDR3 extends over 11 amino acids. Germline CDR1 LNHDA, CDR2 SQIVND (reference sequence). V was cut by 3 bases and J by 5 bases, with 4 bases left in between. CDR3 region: CASSIRETQYF. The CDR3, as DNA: TGTGCCAGTAGTATTAGGGAGACCCAGTACTTC.

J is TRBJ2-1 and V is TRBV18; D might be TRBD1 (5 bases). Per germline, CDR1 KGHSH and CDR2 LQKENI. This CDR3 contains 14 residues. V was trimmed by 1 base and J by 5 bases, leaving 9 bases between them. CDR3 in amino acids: CASSPQTGDNEQFF. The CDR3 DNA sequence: TGTGCCAGCTCACCACAAACAGGAGACAATGAGCAGTTCTTC.

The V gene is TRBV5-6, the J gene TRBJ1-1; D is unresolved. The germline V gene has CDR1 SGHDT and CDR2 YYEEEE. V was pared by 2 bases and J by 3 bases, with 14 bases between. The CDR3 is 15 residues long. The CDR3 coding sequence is TGTGCCAGCAGCTTCCGGGGATCGGGGTACACTGAAGCTTTCTTT. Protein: CASSFRGSGYTEAFF.

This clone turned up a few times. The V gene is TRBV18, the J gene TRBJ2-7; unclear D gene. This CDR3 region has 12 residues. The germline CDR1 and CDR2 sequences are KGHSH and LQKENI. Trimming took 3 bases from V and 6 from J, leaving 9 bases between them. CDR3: CASSPGYSEQYF. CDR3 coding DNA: TGTGCCAGCTCACCCGGCTATAGCGAGCAGTACTTC.

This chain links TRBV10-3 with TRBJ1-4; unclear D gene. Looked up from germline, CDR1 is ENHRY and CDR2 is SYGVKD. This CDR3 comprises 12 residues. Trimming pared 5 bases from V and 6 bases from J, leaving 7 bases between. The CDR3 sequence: CAISPGDEKLFF. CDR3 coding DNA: TGTGCCATCAGTCCCGGTGATGAAAAACTGTTTTTT.

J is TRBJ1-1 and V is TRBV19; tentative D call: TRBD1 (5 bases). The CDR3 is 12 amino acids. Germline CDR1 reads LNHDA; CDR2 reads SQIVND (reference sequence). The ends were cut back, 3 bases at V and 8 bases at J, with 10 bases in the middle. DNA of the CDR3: TGTGCCAGTAGTATTTCCAGGGAGGAAGCTTTCTTT. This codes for CASSISREEAFF.

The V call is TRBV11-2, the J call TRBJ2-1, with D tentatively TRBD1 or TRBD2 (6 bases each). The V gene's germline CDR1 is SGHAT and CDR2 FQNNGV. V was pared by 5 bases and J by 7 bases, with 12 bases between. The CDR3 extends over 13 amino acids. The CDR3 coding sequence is TGTGCCAGCAGCCGTACAGGGAGGAATGAGCAGTTCTTC. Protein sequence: CASSRTGRNEQFF.

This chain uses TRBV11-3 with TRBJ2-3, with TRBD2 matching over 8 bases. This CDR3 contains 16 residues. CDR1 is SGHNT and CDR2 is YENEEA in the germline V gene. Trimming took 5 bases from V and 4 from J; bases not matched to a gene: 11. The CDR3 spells CASSGPAGGSPDTQYF. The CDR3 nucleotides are TGTGCCAGCAGCGGGCCCGCGGGGGGTTCGCCAGATACGCAGTATTTT.

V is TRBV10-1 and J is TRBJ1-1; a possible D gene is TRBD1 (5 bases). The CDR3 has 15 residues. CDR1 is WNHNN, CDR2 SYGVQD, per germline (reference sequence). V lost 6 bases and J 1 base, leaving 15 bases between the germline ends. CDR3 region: CASSEGTIGNTEAFF. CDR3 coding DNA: TGCGCCAGCAGCGAAGGGACGATCGGGAACACTGAAGCTTTCTTT.